This T cell receptor beta chain was captured in a study of blood T cell repertoires in COVID-19. TCRdb's copy holds only in-frame clones and misses some; the assay was immunoSEQ multiplex PCR. The sample includes 240,000 or so clones, around nine tenths of them seen just once. CDR1 and CDR2 from the germline V gene are LGHDT and YNNKEL (reference sequence). The J segment lost 4 bases and the V segment lost 4 bases, leaving 8 bases of the junction unmatched. The CDR3 has 15 amino acids. This sequence was found in a woman aged 40 to 50 who had recovered from COVID-19. The specimen sequenced was peripheral blood. The genes are TRBV3-1 (or the pseudogene TRBV3-2) and TRBJ2-3, with 7 nucleotides matching TRBD2. The CDR3 sequence: CASSRWGGRADTQYF. DNA of the CDR3: TGTGCCAGCAGCCGCTGGGGGGGGAGGGCAGATACGCAGTATTTT.